Shown below are 22 T cell receptor beta chains from a single sample sequenced in a study of naive and memory T cell subsets. An equimolar mix of two oligonucleotides served as the beta constant-region primer for TRBC1 and TRBC2. Four rounds of PCR amplified the ligated cDNA using nested alpha and beta constant-region primers plus SP2. A single record per CDR3 protein comes from TCRdb applying MiXCR to the UMI-ligation and nested PCR reads. The table includes roughly 24,000 distinct CDR3 sequences, around 8.8% detected once. The sample taken for sequencing was central memory CD8+ T cells from blood. The receptors shown here come from a human donor in good health.

This clonotype has a count of ten or more. The rearrangement joins TRBV20-1 to TRBJ2-7, with unresolved D. The V gene's germline CDR1 is DFQATT and CDR2 SNEGSKA (reference sequence). The CDR3 is 11 amino acids. The V end lost 0 bases, the J end lost 2 bases, and 2 bases lay between the germline ends. CDR3 in DNA: TGCAGTGCTAGAGAGGCCTACGAGCAGTACTTC. Protein: CSAREAYEQYF.

In its sample, this clonotype was seen many times. J is TRBJ2-1 and V is TRBV6-4; 12 positions match TRBD2. Germline V lookup: CDR1 MRHNA, CDR2 SNTAGT. J gave up 5 bases and V 6 bases, and 5 bases lay outside the gene matches. The CDR3 has 15 residues. CDR3 sequence reads: CASSLAGGSNNEQFF. The CDR3 bases are TGTGCCAGCAGCCTAGCGGGAGGGTCCAACAATGAGCAGTTCTTC.

This clonotype was detected a few times. The genes are TRBV2 and TRBJ2-5, with a weak D call TRBD1 (6 bases). V was pared by 8 bases and J by 1 base, with 20 bases between. CDR3 size: 16 residues. Germline assignment: CDR1 SNHLY and CDR2 FYNNEI. DNA for the CDR3: TGTGCCAGCGGAGGACAGTTCAGCGGCTCCCAAGAGACCCAGTACTTC. Protein sequence: CASGGQFSGSQETQYF.

A few counts support this clonotype. The chain couples TRBV19 to TRBJ1-1, with D unresolved. The V gene lost 2 bases and the J gene lost 7 bases, with 11 bases spanning the gap. Germline values: CDR1 LNHDA, CDR2 SQIVND (reference sequence). The CDR3 is 13 amino acids. CDR3: CASSIRSQFEAFF. The DNA for the CDR3 is TGTGCCAGTAGTATACGATCGCAGTTTGAAGCTTTCTTT.

Ten or more counts support this clonotype. The CDR3 region is CASRGRALETQYF. The CDR3 DNA reads TGTGCCAGCAGGGGCAGGGCTCTGGAGACCCAGTACTTC. V gene TRBV11-2 combines with J gene TRBJ2-5, with D perhaps matching TRBD1 (5 bases). Trimming took off 6 bases at V and 5 bases at J, with 13 bases between the two ends. There are 13 residues in the CDR3. Germline V gives CDR1 SGHAT, CDR2 FQNNGV.

The sample holds many counts of this clonotype. The rearrangement links TRBV4-3 to TRBJ2-1, with 9 positions matching TRBD1. CDR3 length equals 14 residues. Germline lookup yields CDR1 LGHNA and CDR2 YSLEER. The J segment lost 4 bases and the V segment lost 3 bases, leaving 1 base of the junction unmatched. CDR3 nucleotides: TGCGCCAGCAGCCAGGGACAGGGATACAATGAGCAGTTCTTC. Amino acids: CASSQGQGYNEQFF.

The table lists this clonotype with a few counts. The V and J genes are TRBV3-1 and TRBJ2-7; 9 bases align to TRBD2. The V segment lost 4 bases and the J segment 4 bases; nucleotides outside the gene matches: 17. Per the germline V gene, CDR1 is LGHDT and CDR2 is YNNKEL (reference sequence). CDR3 length: 18 residues. The CDR3 sequence: CASSPTSREGLILYEQYF. CDR3 coding DNA: TGTGCCAGCAGCCCCACGTCGCGGGAGGGCCTTATTTTATACGAGCAGTACTTC.

This clonotype was observed many times. The V and J genes are TRBV28 and TRBJ2-1; D may be TRBD1 (6 bases). V dropped 5 bases and J dropped 6 bases, with 11 bases sitting between them. Germline CDR1 reads MDHEN; CDR2 reads SYDVKM. The CDR3 covers 13 residues. The DNA for the CDR3 is TGTGCCAGCAGTACCGGACAGCCCAATGAGCAGTTCTTC. Translated, it gives CASSTGQPNEQFF. Complete variable domain (other parts from reference TRBV28 and TRBJ2-1): DVKVTQSSRYLVKRTGEKVFLECVQDMDHENMFWYRQDPGLGLRLIYFSYDVKMKEKGDIPEGYSVSREKKERFSLILESASTNQTSMYLCASSTGQPNEQFFGPGTRLTVL.

In its sample, this clonotype was seen many times. The CDR3 protein is CATSPKVGASGAGTDTQYF. The CDR3 nucleotides read TGTGCCACCAGTCCAAAAGTTGGGGCTAGCGGCGCGGGCACAGATACGCAGTATTTT. This rearrangement joins TRBV24-1 to TRBJ2-3, with 7 bases aligning to TRBD2. After removal of 6 bases from V and 1 base from J, the junction contained 18 bases not matched to a gene. The CDR3 loop spans 19 amino acids. Germline-derived CDR1 and CDR2 are KGHDR and SFDVKD.

This clonotype was seen many times. This chain links TRBV12-3 or TRBV12-4 with TRBJ1-2; D is unresolved. V was shortened by 2 bases and J by 4 bases, with 11 bases between the two germline ends. CDR3 length equals 14 residues. The CDR3 sequence is CASSLLGSSYGYTF. For the CDR3, the DNA is TGTGCCAGCAGTTTACTTGGCAGCTCCTATGGCTACACCTTC.

V gene TRBV6-1 combines with J gene TRBJ2-1; 10 positions match TRBD2. Trimming cost V 8 bases and J 5 bases; bases outside gene matches: 15. The CDR3 is 17 residues long. Germline CDR1 is MNHNS and CDR2 is SASEGT. The CDR3 nucleotides are TGTGCCAGCTCGGAGGCCGCTAGCGGGAGATGGAACAATGAGCAGTTCTTC. This codes for CASSEAASGRWNNEQFF.

The V and J genes are TRBV7-8 and TRBJ2-7; D possibly corresponds to TRBD1 (6 bases). Trimming removed 5 bases at V and 2 bases at J, with 16 bases between. Per germline, CDR1 SGHVS and CDR2 FQNEAQ. This CDR3 is 15 amino acids long. The CDR3 protein is CASSPIGGFAYEQYF. Here the CDR3 DNA reads TGTGCCAGCAGCCCGATAGGGGGATTCGCCTACGAGCAGTACTTC.

This clonotype was seen ten or more times. The chain links TRBV19 to TRBJ2-7; D uncertain. CDR3 length equals 13 residues. The germline V and J ends were trimmed by 5 bases and 2 bases, with 10 bases remaining between them. Germline loops: CDR1 LNHDA, CDR2 SQIVND (reference sequence). CDR3 nucleotide sequence: TGTGCCAGTAGTTACAGATCGACCTACGAGCAGTACTTC. It translates to CASSYRSTYEQYF.

This clonotype was counted between two and nine times. The chain couples TRBV3-1 to TRBJ2-3; 7 bases fit TRBD1. V lost 4 bases to trimming and J lost 4 bases; unmatched junction nucleotides: 5. CDR1 and CDR2 (germline): LGHDT, YNNKEL (reference sequence). The CDR3 covers 14 residues. The CDR3 DNA sequence: TGTGCCAGCAGCCGACAGGGTATTGCAGATACGCAGTATTTT. This codes for CASSRQGIADTQYF.

This chain links TRBV10-3 with TRBJ1-3, with D unresolved. The V and J ends lost 2 bases and 4 bases respectively, with 9 bases between them. Germline assignment: CDR1 ENHRY and CDR2 SYGVKD. The CDR3 runs to 14 residues. CDR3 in amino acids: CAISEGAEGNTIYF. CDR3 bases: TGTGCCATCAGTGAGGGAGCAGAAGGAAACACCATATATTTT.

The chain is built from TRBV27 and TRBJ2-3, with D hard to call. V shed 6 bases and J shed 1 base, with 11 bases lying between them. Germline V gives CDR1 MNHEY, CDR2 SMNVEV (reference sequence). The length of the CDR3 is 14 residues. This CDR3 is CASRGMTRTDTQYF. The CDR3 region has the DNA TGTGCCAGCAGAGGGATGACGCGCACAGATACGCAGTATTTT.

This clonotype rates as medium-sized. J is TRBJ2-3 and V is TRBV7-2; D is unclear. Germline assignment: CDR1 SGHTA and CDR2 FQGNSA. The ends were cut back, 2 bases at V and 6 bases at J, with 6 bases in the middle. There are 12 residues in the CDR3. CDR3 sequence (DNA): TGTGCCAGCAGCTTATGGCTGGATACGCAGTATTTT. Translation gives CASSLWLDTQYF.

The genes are TRBV25-1 and TRBJ2-5; D assignment may be TRBD1 or TRBD2 (5 bases each). Trimming took 7 bases from V and 2 from J, leaving 11 bases between them. In germline, CDR1 is MGHDK, CDR2 SYGVNS. The CDR3 totals 13 residues. The CDR3 is CASNWDVQETQYF. CDR3 DNA sequence: TGTGCCAGCAACTGGGACGTTCAAGAGACCCAGTACTTC.

This clonotype was recorded many times. V usage is TRBV10-3 and J usage is TRBJ2-4; no reliable D call. V was trimmed by 8 bases and J by 9 bases, leaving 14 bases between them. The germline CDR1 and CDR2 sequences are ENHRY and SYGVKD. The CDR3 is made up of 12 amino acids. CDR3 protein: CAIGEGIGIQYF. In DNA form, the CDR3 reads TGTGCCATCGGGGAAGGGATAGGCATTCAGTACTTC.

In this sample, this clonotype turned up a few times. V and J are TRBV19 and TRBJ2-7, with a weak D call TRBD2 (5 bases). CDR1 is LNHDA and CDR2 is SQIVND in the germline V gene (reference sequence). V lost 3 bases, J lost 6 bases, and 15 bases lay in between. The CDR3 contains 14 residues. The DNA for the CDR3 is TGTGCCAGTAGTATTAGGCCAGGAGGTCTCGAGCAGTACTTC. This translates into CASSIRPGGLEQYF.

In its sample, this clonotype is medium-sized (0.01 to 0.1%). The chain has TRBV5-1 and TRBJ1-1; TRBD1 might be the D (5 bases). Trimming removed 5 bases at V and 1 base at J, with 15 bases between. This CDR3 spans 15 amino acids. CDR1 and CDR2 from the germline V gene are SGHRS and YFSETQ. The CDR3 sequence is CASRHSDSRNTEAFF. The CDR3 coding sequence is TGCGCCAGCAGGCATTCTGACAGCCGGAACACTGAAGCTTTCTTT.

The chain joins TRBV6-1 to TRBJ2-7; D may be TRBD2 (5 bases). The CDR3 consists of 14 residues. Trimming left V 5 bases short and J 5 bases short, with 16 bases between. CDR1 MNHNS and CDR2 SASEGT come from the germline V gene. CDR3 region: CASSPPDYTDEQYF. The CDR3 bases are TGTGCCAGCAGTCCTCCTGACTACACCGACGAGCAGTACTTC.